This T cell receptor (beta chain) appears in the sequencing data of a study of post-analysis software for immune sequencing data. Note on this clonotype: Its matching antigen is unknown.

The TCR beta cDNA libraries carried unique molecular identifiers. TCRdb itself ran the PCR reads through MiXCR, one entry per CDR3 protein. The profile shows hundreds of thousands of distinct CDR3 sequences, 59% of them singletons. Study conclusions and caveats: Significantly lower normalized Chao1 diversity was seen in multiple sclerosis patients than in controls.

This sequence was found in a girl aged 2-10 years with multiple sclerosis. The sample consisted of blood.

The CDR3 bases are TGTGCCAGCAGTCGCCGTAGCGGGACGACTATTGGGGAGACCCAGTACTTC. The encoded protein is CASSRRSGTTIGETQYF. V gene TRBV12-3 or TRBV12-4 combines with J gene TRBJ2-5; 8 bases align to TRBD2. There are 17 residues in the CDR3. Losses at the gene ends were 5 bases for V and 5 bases for J; bases not matched to a gene: 16.